Listed here are 5 T cell receptor beta chains from one sample, sequenced in a study of blood T cells in healthy people across ages. A second about 7 to 11 cycle PCR used barcoded and J-beta primers. MiXCR was run by TCRdb on the 5' RACE reads, yielding one entry per CDR3 protein. The sample has about a million distinct CDR3 sequences, around 48% seen once. Sequenced: blood. All receptors derive from a young man in good health.

This clonotype was detected a few times. V and J are TRBV30 and TRBJ2-3; unclear D gene. The CDR3 runs 11 residues. V shed 2 bases and J shed 5 bases, with 5 bases lying between them. Germline CDR1 and CDR2: GTSNPN and SVGIG (reference sequence). CDR3 sequence reads: CAWSYRDTQYF. The DNA for the CDR3 is TGTGCCTGGAGTTATAGAGATACGCAGTATTTT.

This clonotype was observed a handful of times. V is TRBV11-2 and J is TRBJ2-1; D not certain. The CDR3 contains 14 residues. Germline V lookup: CDR1 SGHAT, CDR2 FQNNGV. V shed 3 bases and J shed 8 bases, with 14 bases lying between them. The DNA of the CDR3 is TGTGCCAGCAGCTTGGGTCAGTCCGCTGATGAGCAGTTCTTC. It encodes CASSLGQSADEQFF.

The chain combines TRBV10-2 with TRBJ1-5; tentative D call: TRBD1 (5 bases). The CDR3 totals 13 residues. Trimming left V 3 bases short and J 6 bases short, with 9 bases between. Per the germline V gene, CDR1 is WSHSY and CDR2 is SAAADI. The CDR3 nucleotides are TGCGCCAGCAGTGATGGGGGTTTTCAGCCCCAGCATTTT. Translation: CASSDGGFQPQHF.

This clonotype was counted a few times. The rearrangement uses TRBV28 and TRBJ2-7; 8 nucleotides line up with TRBD2. V lost 8 bases, J lost 3 bases, and 3 bases stayed unmatched. Germline values: CDR1 MDHEN, CDR2 SYDVKM. This CDR3 contains 12 residues. The DNA for the CDR3 is TGTGCCAGCTCCGGGGGGGACTACGAGCAGTACTTC. Amino acids: CASSGGDYEQYF.

J is TRBJ2-6 and V is TRBV7-2, with D perhaps TRBD1 (6 bases). The CDR3 has 19 amino acids. Germline CDR1 reads SGHTA; CDR2 reads FQGNSA. Trimming removed 5 bases at V and 2 bases at J, with 22 bases between. The DNA for the CDR3 is TGTGCCAGCAGCCCTGGGCACAGGGTGTTGGGTACTGGGGCCAACGTCCTGACTTTC. Protein: CASSPGHRVLGTGANVLTF.